Reported below is one T cell receptor (beta chain). Its antigen is still unknown. This CDR3 has 16 amino acids. The germline gives CDR1 MGHRA, CDR2 YSYEKL. Trimming removed 3 bases from V and 5 bases from J; junction bases left unmatched: 11. Use of 60 Vbeta and 13 Jbeta primers characterized the PCR. The protocol was immunoSEQ multiplex PCR, while the TCRdb copy is restricted to in-frame clones and leaves out a portion. This repertoire includes about 51,000 clones. The sample comes from a study of cytomegalovirus exposure and HLA in healthy donors. Study overall: Earlier sequencing of approximately 200 million T cells yielded 95 million to 120 million unique TCR beta sequences.

Study-level points and caveats: Fewer N-insertions (relative to the roughly 670-donor mean) were reportedly seen in an Asian-associated ancestry cluster in a later analysis. In a later analysis, a missense DCLRE1C variant was linked to TCR beta V- and J-gene trimming.

This receptor was taken from a female donor in good health and CMV-seronegative. The sequencing sample was made of PBMCs. V and J are TRBV4-1 and TRBJ2-7, with 9 bases matching TRBD2. CDR3 bases: TGCGCCAGCAGCCAGGGAAGAGCGGGAGGTTCAGACGAGCAGTACTTC. As protein: CASSQGRAGGSDEQYF.